This paragraph reports one T cell receptor beta chain. The record originates from a study of cytomegalovirus exposure and HLA in healthy donors. V was pared by 5 bases and J by 2 bases, with 7 bases of the junction left unmatched. Germline V gives CDR1 SEHNR, CDR2 FQNEAQ (reference sequence). The CDR3 sequence is 17 residues long. The PCR contained 60 Vbeta and 13 Jbeta primers. Some clones are missing from TCRdb's copy, which holds only in-frame ones; the method was immunoSEQ multiplex PCR. The top ten hold approximately 2.4% of the sample, which has approximately 120,000 clones, roughly 80% seen once.

The chain recombines TRBV7-9 with TRBJ2-3; TRBD2 agrees at 13 bases. The origin of this receptor is a female donor in good health and CMV-seronegative. The specimen sequenced was PBMCs. CDR3: CASSRTSGGLFTDTQYF. The CDR3 coding sequence is TGTGCCAGCAGCCGGACTAGCGGGGGCCTTTTCACAGATACGCAGTATTTT.